This TCR beta chain was found in a study of response to subunit inactivated influenza vaccine. TCRdb re-analysed the RT-PCR reads in MiXCR, keeping a single row per CDR3 protein. This table holds a few hundred thousand distinct CDR3 sequences, less than 7.5% found once. General study points: The authors offered the suggestion that each seasonal influenza vaccination recruits few new T cells.

This clonotype occurred a few times. Its cognate antigen is unknown. The CDR3 loop spans 12 amino acids. Trimming took off 6 bases at V and 3 bases at J, with 5 bases between the two ends. Per the germline V gene, CDR1 is LNHDA and CDR2 is SQIVND (reference sequence). The receptor was derived from a man between 50 and 69 years old who received an inactivated influenza vaccine. J is TRBJ2-2 and V is TRBV19, with D unresolved. Source: PBMCs from blood, taken less than 25 months after vaccination. The CDR3 bases are TGTGCCAGTAGACAGTACACCGGGGAGCTGTTTTTT. It specifies CASRQYTGELFF.